This TCR beta chain was sequenced during a study of spatial heterogeneity in lung cancer. Carried by each TCR cDNA molecule was a unique molecular identifier. Via MiXCR, TCRdb re-called the 5' RACE reads, giving one row per CDR3 protein. The sample carries tens of thousands of distinct CDR3 sequences, under 4% recorded once. This clonotype appeared many times. No antigen is known for it. Indicated time point: sample taken at primary tumor resection. Donors were 72 untreated early-stage non-small cell lung cancer patients. The input material, whole RNA from tumor, nontumor lung or frozen PBMC, was sequenced unsorted. Notes on the study in general: Whereas they appeared in blood less at follow-up, ubiquitous expanded tumor TCRs appeared there more at resection.

Unmatched junction bases numbered 4, after V lost 4 bases and J lost 2 bases. This CDR3 region has 14 residues. Germline CDR1 SNHLY, CDR2 FYNNEI. This rearrangement joins TRBV2 to TRBJ2-7; 8 positions match TRBD2. The material sequenced was PBMCs, taken at surgery. This TCR derives from a female donor with early-stage non-small cell lung cancer. As DNA, the CDR3 is TGTGCCAGCAGTGCGGGTAGCGGGACCTACGAGCAGTACTTC. It specifies CASSAGSGTYEQYF.